One sample yielded the 2 T cell receptor beta chains listed below, sequenced in a study of blood T cell repertoires in COVID-19. TCRdb's table, derived via immunoSEQ multiplex PCR, lists solely in-frame clones and lacks some. The sample has some 200,000 clones, around 89% seen once; the top ten hold under 4%. Sequenced sample: PBMCs or T cells enriched from blood (not recorded which). Every receptor here comes from a woman aged 18-29 years in a cohort exposed to, infected with or recovered from COVID-19 (not recorded which).

The chain couples TRBV29-1 to TRBJ1-5; D is possibly TRBD1 (5 bases). Trimming shortened V by 7 bases and J by 6 bases, and 19 bases separated the two germline ends. The germline gives CDR1 SQVTM, CDR2 ANQGSEA. CDR3 length equals 14 residues. This CDR3 is CSAVGVDNSQPQHF. The CDR3 nucleotides are TGCAGCGCTGTAGGGGTGGACAACAGTCAGCCCCAGCATTTT. The variable domain in full, completed from reference TRBV29-1 and TRBJ1-5, reads SAVISQKPSRDICQRGTSLTIQCQVDSQVTMMFWYRQQPGQSLTLIATANQGSEATYESGFVIDKFPISRPNLTFSTLTVSNMSPEDSSIYLCSAVGVDNSQPQHFGDGTRLSIL.

V is TRBV7-2 and J is TRBJ2-3; possible D gene TRBD2, 6 bases. Trimming left V 1 base short and J 2 bases short, with 13 bases between. CDR1 SGHTA and CDR2 FQGNSA come from the germline V gene. The CDR3 extends over 16 amino acids. The CDR3 here is CASSLDGAGLTDTQYF. The CDR3 DNA reads TGTGCCAGCAGCTTAGACGGAGCGGGCCTCACAGATACGCAGTATTTT.